Following are 21 T cell receptor beta chains from one sample sequenced in a study of shared clonotypes between healthy human individuals. The naive CD8 population came from CD45RO-negative cells selected for CCR7, without terminally differentiated effector memory CD45RA+ cells. Produced via immunoSEQ multiplex PCR; TCRdb's table is partial and in-frame only. The table lists about 2 million clones, roughly 94% of them singletons. The sequenced sample was naive CD8+ T cells sorted from blood. The receptors here all came from a man younger than 35 in good health.

The V and J genes are TRBV5-8 and TRBJ2-4; 10 positions agree with TRBD2. The ends lost 4 bases at V and 0 bases at J; junction bases unmatched: 10. The CDR3 spans 18 residues. Germline values: CDR1 SGHTS, CDR2 YDEGEE. The CDR3 sequence: CASSTGLAEGLAKNIQYF. The CDR3, as DNA: TGTGCCAGCAGCACCGGACTAGCGGAGGGATTAGCCAAAAACATTCAGTACTTC.

This chain joins TRBV5-1 and TRBJ2-1; D perhaps matches TRBD1 (6 bases). V lost 5 bases and J lost 6, with 12 bases in between. Germline V gives CDR1 SGHRS, CDR2 YFSETQ. The CDR3 runs to 13 residues. The CDR3 DNA sequence: TGCGCCAGCAGTTTCGGACAGATCAATGAGCAGTTCTTC. It yields the protein CASSFGQINEQFF.

Comments on this clone: The identical CDR3 is also encoded by other nucleotide sequences in the sample. The V gene is TRBV15, the J gene TRBJ1-3; the D is unclear. Trimming left V 3 bases short and J 0 bases short, with 9 bases between. From germline, CDR1 is LNHNV and CDR2 YYDKDF (reference sequence). This CDR3 comprises 15 residues. This CDR3 reads CATSRDGTSGNTIYF. Here the CDR3 DNA reads TGTGCCACCAGCAGGGACGGAACCTCTGGAAACACCATATATTTT.

This clone appeared once. The genes are TRBV29-1 and TRBJ2-6; tentatively, D is TRBD1 (6 bases). Trimming removed 0 bases at V and 2 bases at J, with 8 bases between. From germline, CDR1 is SQVTM and CDR2 ANQGSEA. This CDR3 is built from 15 residues. CDR3 in amino acids: CSVEETGTGANVLTF. In nucleotides, the CDR3 is TGCAGCGTTGAAGAAACAGGGACTGGGGCCAACGTCCTGACTTTC.

The chain carries TRBV4-1 and TRBJ2-1; D perhaps matches TRBD2 (5 bases). V gave up 3 bases and J gave up 6 bases, with 12 bases separating them. CDR1 is MGHRA, CDR2 YSYEKL, per germline. CDR3 size: 14 residues. CDR3 DNA sequence: TGCGCCAGCAGCCATGCTACTAGGGTCAATGAGCAGTTCTTC. Translation: CASSHATRVNEQFF.

This rearrangement joins TRBV27 to TRBJ2-5; possible D gene TRBD2, 6 bases. The germline gives CDR1 MNHEY, CDR2 SMNVEV (reference sequence). The V end was cut by 1 base, the J end by 4 bases, with 13 bases between. The CDR3 is made up of 15 amino acids. The CDR3 nucleotides are TGTGCCAGCAGTTTATTGAGCGGGCAGGGAGAGACCCAGTACTTC. Translating gives CASSLLSGQGETQYF.

Only one count was recorded for this clone. The J gene is TRBJ2-2, the V gene TRBV5-6, with 7 nucleotides matching TRBD2. CDR1 SGHDT and CDR2 YYEEEE come from the germline V gene. The CDR3 contains 16 residues. The ends lost 2 bases at V and 4 bases at J; junction bases unmatched: 8. In DNA form, the CDR3 reads TGTGCCAGCAGCTTTATGGCGGGGGTAGGCACCGGGGAGCTGTTTTTT. Protein sequence: CASSFMAGVGTGELFF.

This rearrangement joins TRBV29-1 to TRBJ2-1; tentatively, D is TRBD1 or TRBD2 (7 bases each). Per germline, CDR1 SQVTM and CDR2 ANQGSEA. The CDR3 spans 15 residues. The V end was cut by 7 bases, the J end by 3 bases, with 19 bases between. The CDR3 DNA reads as TGCAGCGCGCAGGGGGGGGACAGTAGCTACAATGAGCAGTTCTTC. As protein: CSAQGGDSSYNEQFF.

This chain's CDR3 is CASSLNGGYEQYF. CDR3 DNA: TGCGCCAGCAGCCTCAACGGGGGCTACGAGCAGTACTTC. The J gene is TRBJ2-7, the V gene TRBV4-3, with a weak D call TRBD2 (6 bases). The V and J ends lost 4 bases and 3 bases respectively, with 10 bases between them. Germline V gene data show CDR1 as LGHNA and CDR2 as YSLEER. This CDR3 contains 13 residues.

CDR3 loop: CASSLTGTEWEQYF. DNA for the CDR3: TGCGCCAGCAGCTTGACAGGGACGGAGTGGGAGCAGTACTTC. The gene calls are TRBV5-1 and TRBJ2-7, with a tentative D call TRBD1 (6 bases). The V end lost 1 base, the J end lost 7 bases, and 15 bases lay between the germline ends. The CDR3 covers 14 residues. Germline V lookup: CDR1 SGHRS, CDR2 YFSETQ.

This chain joins TRBV19 and TRBJ2-3; 7 bases map to TRBD1. Germline V lookup: CDR1 LNHDA, CDR2 SQIVND (reference sequence). Losses at the gene ends were 6 bases for V and 2 bases for J; bases not matched to a gene: 8. The CDR3 loop spans 15 amino acids. The CDR3 DNA follows: TGTGCCAGTAGGTCGGCCGGGACAGACACAGATACGCAGTATTTT. It is translated as CASRSAGTDTDTQYF.

With regard to this clone: Different DNA sequences within this sample yield the same CDR3. The CDR3 is CASSLGQGYYGYTF. As DNA, the CDR3 is TGTGCCAGCAGTCTTGGACAGGGATACTATGGCTACACCTTC. This sequence joins TRBV27 and TRBJ1-2; TRBD1 matches at 8 bases. With V trimmed by 5 bases and J by 3 bases, 5 bases remained unmatched. CDR3 size: 14 residues. Germline V gene lookup returns CDR1 MNHEY and CDR2 SMNVEV (reference sequence).

As for this clone: Other DNA sequences in this sample translate to the same CDR3. The chain joins TRBV19 to TRBJ1-1; D is ambiguous. This CDR3 is built from 13 residues. Trimming left V 1 base short and J 1 base short, with 4 bases between. Germline V lookup: CDR1 LNHDA, CDR2 SQIVND (reference sequence). CDR3 sequence reads: CASSIGRNTEAFF. CDR3 DNA: TGTGCCAGTAGTATAGGGAGGAACACTGAAGCTTTCTTT.

The rearrangement links TRBV5-1 to TRBJ2-1, with D possibly matching TRBD2 (6 bases). Germline CDR1 SGHRS, CDR2 YFSETQ. V gave up 4 bases and J gave up 4 bases, with 18 bases separating them. CDR3 length equals 16 residues. CDR3 DNA sequence: TGCGCCAGCAGCCTTCGACTAGGATCCTTATACAATGAGCAGTTCTTC. Its translation: CASSLRLGSLYNEQFF.

The chain uses TRBV10-3 and TRBJ2-1, with D perhaps matching TRBD1 (5 bases). Germline lookup yields CDR1 ENHRY and CDR2 SYGVKD. Trimming removed 0 bases at V and 0 bases at J, with 12 bases between. The CDR3 is made up of 17 amino acids. The CDR3, as DNA: TGTGCCATCAGTGAGTCAATTCAAGGGGTCTCCTACAATGAGCAGTTCTTC. Amino acids: CAISESIQGVSYNEQFF.

CDR3 sequence (DNA): TGTGCCAGCACCTCTTTCAGGGACTTGGGCTATGGCTACACCTTC. Its translation: CASTSFRDLGYGYTF. This rearrangement joins TRBV6-1 to TRBJ1-2; weak D call: TRBD1 (5 bases). Germline CDR1 MNHNS, CDR2 SASEGT. V lost 7 bases and J 4 bases, leaving 19 bases between the germline ends. The CDR3 has 15 residues.

This chain uses TRBV4-1 with TRBJ1-4, with a possible D match to TRBD1 (6 bases). Germline V gene lookup returns CDR1 MGHRA and CDR2 YSYEKL. The CDR3 is made up of 16 amino acids. V shed 4 bases and J shed 0 bases, with 12 bases lying between them. As DNA, the CDR3 is TGCGCCAGCAGCCCCTCCACAGGGACAACTAATGAAAAACTGTTTTTT. It specifies CASSPSTGTTNEKLFF.

The chain combines TRBV19 with TRBJ1-1; D not resolved. The CDR3 contains 12 residues. Germline V gives CDR1 LNHDA, CDR2 SQIVND (reference sequence). The germline V and J ends were trimmed by 6 bases and 2 bases, with 7 bases remaining between them. The CDR3 DNA follows: TGTGCCAGTAGCTATGCCAACACTGAAGCTTTCTTT. Translated: CASSYANTEAFF.

This clone has only one observation. The V and J genes are TRBV11-2 and TRBJ2-5, with D hard to call. Trimming left V 4 bases short and J 0 bases short, with 9 bases between. The CDR3 is 14 amino acids. Germline V lookup: CDR1 SGHAT, CDR2 FQNNGV. This CDR3 is CASSSEAYQETQYF. CDR3 sequence (DNA): TGTGCCAGCAGCTCAGAGGCGTACCAAGAGACCCAGTACTTC.

This rearrangement joins TRBV6-5 to TRBJ2-2; D possibly corresponds to TRBD1 (6 bases). Trimming removed 6 bases at V and 5 bases at J, with 10 bases between. In germline, CDR1 is MNHEY, CDR2 SVGAGI. This CDR3 has 13 residues. The DNA for the CDR3 is TGTGCCAGCAGCACAGGGTGGACCGGGGAGCTGTTTTTT. Its protein product is CASSTGWTGELFF.

The rearrangement uses TRBV29-1 and TRBJ2-1, with 9 bases aligning to TRBD2. This CDR3 spans 15 amino acids. Losses at the gene ends were 6 bases for V and 7 bases for J; bases not matched to a gene: 13. Looked up from germline, CDR1 is SQVTM and CDR2 is ANQGSEA. In DNA form, the CDR3 reads TGCAGCGTGACCGGACTAGCGAGAAGTTTGAATGAGCAGTTCTTC. Translation gives CSVTGLARSLNEQFF.